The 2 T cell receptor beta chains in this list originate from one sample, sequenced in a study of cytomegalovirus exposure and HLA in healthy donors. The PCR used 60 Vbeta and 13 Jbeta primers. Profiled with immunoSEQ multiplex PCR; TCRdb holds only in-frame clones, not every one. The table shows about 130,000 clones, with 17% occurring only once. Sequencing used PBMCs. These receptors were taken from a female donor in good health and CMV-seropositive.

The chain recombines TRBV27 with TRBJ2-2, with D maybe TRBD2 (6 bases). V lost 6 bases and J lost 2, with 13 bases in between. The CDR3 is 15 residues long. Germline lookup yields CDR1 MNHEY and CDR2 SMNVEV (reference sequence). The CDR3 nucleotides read TGTGCCAGCAGATTCAGGGACTCCAACACCGGGGAGCTGTTTTTT. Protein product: CASRFRDSNTGELFF.

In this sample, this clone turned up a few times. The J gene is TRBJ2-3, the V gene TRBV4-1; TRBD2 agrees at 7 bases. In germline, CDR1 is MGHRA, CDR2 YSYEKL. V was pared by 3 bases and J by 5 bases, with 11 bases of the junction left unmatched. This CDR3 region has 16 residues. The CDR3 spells CASSHYGTIRRDTQYF. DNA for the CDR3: TGCGCCAGCAGCCACTACGGGACTATCCGGAGAGATACGCAGTATTTT.